Listed below are T cell receptor beta chains from one sample, sequenced in a study of T cells expressing NK-cell markers. TCRdb re-called the 5' RACE reads and shows each CDR3 protein once, DNA omitted. The sample holds 130,000 to 150,000 distinct CDR3 sequences. Specimen: blood T cells: a sorted CD56 or NKG2C T cell subset, CD4+ or CD8+ T cells, or bulk PBMC T cells (not recorded which). The receptors derive from a man between 18 and 29 years old in good health. Both conserved end residues are part of each CDR3.

j_call cdr3_length v_call cdr3_aa
TRBJ2-1 18 TRBV5-1 CASSGLAGGGNSYNEQFF
TRBJ2-7 12 TRBV6-5 CASSYIGVEQYF
TRBJ2-1 15 TRBV2 CARGTTSGRAGEQFF
TRBJ2-2 20 TRBV20-1 CSASPRTSGRTDPNTGELFF
TRBJ2-3 15 TRBV7-3 CASSLPRASTDTQYF
TRBJ2-1 15 TRBV5-4 CASSLAGGEYNEQFF
TRBJ1-1 14 TRBV12-3/TRBV12-4 CASSLVRADTEAFF
TRBJ2-2 15 TRBV29-1 CSVVWNSGSAGELFF
TRBJ1-4 16 TRBV6-1 CASRELEDSTNEKLFF
TRBJ2-3 12 TRBV6-5 CASGLNLGTQYF
TRBJ2-1 16 TRBV20-1 CSARRQDRSRSNEQFF
TRBJ2-1 16 TRBV9 CASSTQPGGETNEQFF
TRBJ2-1 14 TRBV2 CASTERGTGNEQFF
TRBJ1-1 14 TRBV7-2 CASSSLVVDTEAFF
TRBJ2-2 14 TRBV12-3/TRBV12-4 CASRPRTNTGELFF
TRBJ2-3 17 TRBV15 CATSPQPGRADTDTQYF
TRBJ2-1 15 TRBV11-2 CASSLGQGSYNEQFF
TRBJ2-1 17 TRBV3-1 CASSQEGLAGARDEQFF
TRBJ2-1 15 TRBV19 CASSIGQGGGNEQFF
TRBJ2-1 13 TRBV30 CAEGPSSHNEQFF
TRBJ2-5 15 TRBV10-3 CAISDVASYQETQYF
TRBJ2-7 14 TRBV7-9 CASSLPGQGREQYF
TRBJ1-2 13 TRBV7-6 CASSLEGGLGYTF
TRBJ2-7 14 TRBV5-1 CASSLDSDSYEQYF
TRBJ2-4 16 TRBV12-3/TRBV12-4 CASSAVELGAKNIQYF
TRBJ2-7 14 TRBV20-1 CSAISPGPLYEQYF
TRBJ2-1 15 TRBV7-2 CASIPGTSLYNEQFF
TRBJ2-1 12 TRBV14 CASSQRYWEQFF
TRBJ2-1 18 TRBV29-1 CSAPEGGQGRMSGLEQFF
TRBJ2-1 17 TRBV19 CASSIIGLAGEVNEQFF
TRBJ2-7 15 TRBV6-1 CASSETQRHLGEQYF
TRBJ1-1 14 TRBV11-3 CASSFRQTNTEAFF
TRBJ2-7 13 TRBV29-1 CSVLQGVGYEQYF
TRBJ2-3 14 TRBV20-1 CSATPTTRTDTQYF
TRBJ2-1 14 TRBV9 CASSQRLDYNEQFF
TRBJ2-5 17 TRBV5-1 CASSLALAGIHQETQYF
TRBJ2-5 15 TRBV14 CASGFSRGNQETQYF
TRBJ2-7 12 TRBV7-9 CASSFGGGEQYF
TRBJ2-2 15 TRBV5-1 CASSVGTTNTGELFF
TRBJ2-1 14 TRBV7-2 CASSLRSARNEQFF
TRBJ2-7 13 TRBV28 CACAGQRIYEQYF
TRBJ2-1 11 TRBV5-1 CASTASNEQFF
TRBJ2-7 15 TRBV3-1 CASSQGRPGLYEQYF
TRBJ2-7 11 TRBV7-6 CASIQGNEQYF
TRBJ2-1 19 TRBV14 CASSTLGTSGRRAYNEQFF
TRBJ2-1 16 TRBV7-8 CASSDPPGREIDEQFF
TRBJ2-1 14 TRBV12-3/TRBV12-4 CATEISGGGNEQFF
TRBJ2-7 13 TRBV10-3 CAISEGISYEQYF
TRBJ2-3 16 TRBV12-3/TRBV12-4 CASSLGQDRGTDTQYF
TRBJ2-5 17 TRBV5-1 CASSSYTGTSVVETQYF